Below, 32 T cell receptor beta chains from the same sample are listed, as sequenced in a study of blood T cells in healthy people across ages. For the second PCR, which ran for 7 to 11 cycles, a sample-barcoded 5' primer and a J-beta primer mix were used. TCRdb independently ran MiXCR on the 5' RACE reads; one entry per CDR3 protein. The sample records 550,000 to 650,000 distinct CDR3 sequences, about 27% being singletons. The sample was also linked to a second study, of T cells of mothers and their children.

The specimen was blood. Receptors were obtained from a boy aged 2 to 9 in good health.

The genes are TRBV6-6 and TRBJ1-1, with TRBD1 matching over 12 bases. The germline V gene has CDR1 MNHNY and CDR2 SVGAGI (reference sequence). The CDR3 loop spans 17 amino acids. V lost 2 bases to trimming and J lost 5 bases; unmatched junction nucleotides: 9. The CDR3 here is CASSYKGQGARSTEAFF. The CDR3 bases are TGTGCCAGCAGTTACAAGGGACAGGGGGCGAGAAGTACTGAAGCTTTCTTT.

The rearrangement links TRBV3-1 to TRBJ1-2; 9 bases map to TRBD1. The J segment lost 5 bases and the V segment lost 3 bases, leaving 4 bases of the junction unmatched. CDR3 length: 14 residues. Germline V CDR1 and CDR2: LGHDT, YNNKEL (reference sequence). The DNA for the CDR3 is TGTGCCAGCAGCCACGCGGACAGGGGATATGGCTACACCTTC. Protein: CASSHADRGYGYTF.

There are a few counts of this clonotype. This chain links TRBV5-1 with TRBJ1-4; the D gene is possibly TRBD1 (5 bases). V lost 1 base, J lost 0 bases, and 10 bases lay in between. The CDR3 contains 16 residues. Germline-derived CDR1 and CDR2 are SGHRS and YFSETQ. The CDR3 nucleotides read TGCGCCAGCAGCTTGACGGGGGTGGCAACTAATGAAAAACTGTTTTTT. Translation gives CASSLTGVATNEKLFF.

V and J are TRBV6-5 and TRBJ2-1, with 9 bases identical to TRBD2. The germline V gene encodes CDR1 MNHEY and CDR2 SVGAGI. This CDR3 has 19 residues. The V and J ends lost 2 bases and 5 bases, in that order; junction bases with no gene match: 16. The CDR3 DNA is TGTGCCAGCAGTTACGCACCCTTGGGCGGGGGGGCCTTGGACAATGAGCAGTTCTTC. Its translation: CASSYAPLGGGALDNEQFF.

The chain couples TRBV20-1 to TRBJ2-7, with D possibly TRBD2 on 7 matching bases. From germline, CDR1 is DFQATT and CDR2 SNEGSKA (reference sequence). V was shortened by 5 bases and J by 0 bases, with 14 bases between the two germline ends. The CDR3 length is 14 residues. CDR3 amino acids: CSAHRGASSYEQYF. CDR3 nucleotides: TGCAGTGCTCACCGGGGGGCAAGCTCCTACGAGCAGTACTTC.

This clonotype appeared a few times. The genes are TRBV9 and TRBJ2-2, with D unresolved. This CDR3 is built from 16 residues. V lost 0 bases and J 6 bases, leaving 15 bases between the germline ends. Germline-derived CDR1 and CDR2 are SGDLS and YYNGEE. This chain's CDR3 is CASSVGALSFAGELFF. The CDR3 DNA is TGTGCCAGCAGCGTAGGTGCCCTGAGCTTCGCCGGGGAGCTGTTTTTT.

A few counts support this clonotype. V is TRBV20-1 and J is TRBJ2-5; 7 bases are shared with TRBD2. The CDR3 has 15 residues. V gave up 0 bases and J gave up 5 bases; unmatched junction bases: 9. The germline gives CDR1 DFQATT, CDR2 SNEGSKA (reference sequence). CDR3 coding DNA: TGCAGTGCTAGAGATTGGAACGGGGGGAGGGAGACCCAGTACTTC. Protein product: CSARDWNGGRETQYF.

The CDR3 coding sequence is TGTGCCAGCAGTTTAGGAGGAGGAGGGAACACTGAAGCTTTCTTT. Protein sequence: CASSLGGGGNTEAFF. The chain couples TRBV12-3 or TRBV12-4 to TRBJ1-1, with D uncertain. V shed 1 base and J shed 1 base, with 10 bases lying between them. This CDR3 is built from 15 residues.

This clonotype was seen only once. The DNA for the CDR3 is TGTGCCAGCAGCCCCGTAACCGACAGGGTGACTAGGAATTCACCCCTCCACTTT. Translating it yields CASSPVTDRVTRNSPLHF. This chain connects TRBV27 to TRBJ1-6; 7 bases agree with TRBD1. Germline V gene data show CDR1 as MNHEY and CDR2 as SMNVEV (reference sequence). After removal of 6 bases from V and 7 bases from J, the junction contained 18 bases not matched to a gene. This CDR3 contains 18 residues.

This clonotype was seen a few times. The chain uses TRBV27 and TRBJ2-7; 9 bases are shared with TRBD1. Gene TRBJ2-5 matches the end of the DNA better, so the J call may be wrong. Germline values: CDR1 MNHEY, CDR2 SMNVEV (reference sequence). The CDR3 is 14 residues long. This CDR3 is CASRTGEVQETQYF. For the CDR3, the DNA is TGTGCCAGCCGGACAGGGGAGGTACAAGAGACCCAGTACTTC.

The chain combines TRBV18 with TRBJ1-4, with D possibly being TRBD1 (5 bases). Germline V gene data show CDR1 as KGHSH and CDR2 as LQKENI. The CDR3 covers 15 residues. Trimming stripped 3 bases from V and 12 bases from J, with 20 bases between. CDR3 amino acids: CASSPQGPSGEELFF. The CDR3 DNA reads TGTGCCAGCTCACCGCAGGGACCGTCCGGAGAAGAACTGTTTTTT.

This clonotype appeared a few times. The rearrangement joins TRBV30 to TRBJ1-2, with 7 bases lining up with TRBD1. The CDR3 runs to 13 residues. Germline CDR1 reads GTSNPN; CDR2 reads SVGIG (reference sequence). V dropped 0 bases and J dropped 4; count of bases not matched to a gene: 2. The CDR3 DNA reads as TGTGCCTGGAGTGTATCAGGGGGCTATGGCTACACCTTC. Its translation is CAWSVSGGYGYTF.

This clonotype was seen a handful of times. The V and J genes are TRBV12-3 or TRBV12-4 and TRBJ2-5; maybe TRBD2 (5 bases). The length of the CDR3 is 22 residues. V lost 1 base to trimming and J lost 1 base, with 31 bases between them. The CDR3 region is CASSLDVWTSTFTRVPQETQYF. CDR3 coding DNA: TGTGCCAGCAGTTTAGACGTTTGGACTTCCACTTTCACACGTGTGCCCCAAGAGACCCAGTACTTC.

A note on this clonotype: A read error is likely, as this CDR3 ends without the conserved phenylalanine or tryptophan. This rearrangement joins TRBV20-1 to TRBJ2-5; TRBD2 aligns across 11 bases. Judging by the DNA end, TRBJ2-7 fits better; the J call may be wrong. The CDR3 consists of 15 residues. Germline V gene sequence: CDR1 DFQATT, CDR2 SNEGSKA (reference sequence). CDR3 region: CSARGSGRARYEQYL. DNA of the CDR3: TGCAGTGCTAGAGGTAGCGGGAGGGCCAGGTACGAGCAGTACTTA.

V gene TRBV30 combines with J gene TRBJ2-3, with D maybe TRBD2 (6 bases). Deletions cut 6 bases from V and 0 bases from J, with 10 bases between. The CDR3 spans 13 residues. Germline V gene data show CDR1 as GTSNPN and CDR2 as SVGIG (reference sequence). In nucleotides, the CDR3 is TGTGCCTGTGACGCGGGGAGCACAGATACGCAGTATTTT. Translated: CACDAGSTDTQYF.

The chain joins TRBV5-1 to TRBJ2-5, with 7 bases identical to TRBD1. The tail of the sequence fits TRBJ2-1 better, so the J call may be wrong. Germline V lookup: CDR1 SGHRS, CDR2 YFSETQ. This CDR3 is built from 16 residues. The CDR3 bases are TGCGCCAGCAGCCCCCAGCCCGAGACAGGGTCTAATGAGCAGTTCTTC. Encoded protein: CASSPQPETGSNEQFF.

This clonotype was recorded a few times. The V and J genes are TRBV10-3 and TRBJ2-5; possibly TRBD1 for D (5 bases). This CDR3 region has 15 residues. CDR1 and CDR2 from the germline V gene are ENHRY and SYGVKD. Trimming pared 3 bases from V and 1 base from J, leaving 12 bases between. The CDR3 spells CAISESSQGQETQYF. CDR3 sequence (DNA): TGTGCCATCAGTGAATCCTCGCAGGGCCAAGAGACCCAGTACTTC.

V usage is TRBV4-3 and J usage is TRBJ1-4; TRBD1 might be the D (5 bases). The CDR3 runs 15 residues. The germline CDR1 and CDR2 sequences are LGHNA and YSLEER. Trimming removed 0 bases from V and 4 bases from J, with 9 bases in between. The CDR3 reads CASSQDRGDNEKLFF. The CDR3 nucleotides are TGCGCCAGCAGCCAAGATCGGGGGGATAATGAAAAACTGTTTTTT.

The CDR3 region has the DNA TGTGCCAGCAGCGTAGAATCCGGACAGGGGGTTTACGAGCAGTACTTC. This encodes CASSVESGQGVYEQYF. The chain recombines TRBV9 with TRBJ2-7; 10 bases map to TRBD1. Germline V gene sequence: CDR1 SGDLS, CDR2 YYNGEE. This CDR3 is 16 amino acids long. The V segment lost 0 bases and the J segment 4 bases; nucleotides outside the gene matches: 7.

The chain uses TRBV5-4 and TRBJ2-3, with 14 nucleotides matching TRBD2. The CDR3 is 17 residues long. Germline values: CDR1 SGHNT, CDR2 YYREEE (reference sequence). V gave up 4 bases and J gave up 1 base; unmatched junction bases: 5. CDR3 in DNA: TGTGCCAGCAGCGATGGACTAGCGGGAGGTGGCACAGATACGCAGTATTTT. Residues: CASSDGLAGGGTDTQYF.

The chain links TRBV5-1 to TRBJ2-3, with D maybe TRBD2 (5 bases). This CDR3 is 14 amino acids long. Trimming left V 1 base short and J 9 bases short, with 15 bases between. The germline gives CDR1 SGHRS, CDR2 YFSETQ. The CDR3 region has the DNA TGCGCCAGCAGCTTGACGGACTTGGAGGCCACGCAGTATTTT. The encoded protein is CASSLTDLEATQYF.

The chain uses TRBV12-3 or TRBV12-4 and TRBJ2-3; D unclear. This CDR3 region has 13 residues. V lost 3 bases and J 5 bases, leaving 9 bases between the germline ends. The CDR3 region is CASSLSSEDTQYF. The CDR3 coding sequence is TGTGCCAGCAGTTTGTCCTCGGAAGATACGCAGTATTTT.

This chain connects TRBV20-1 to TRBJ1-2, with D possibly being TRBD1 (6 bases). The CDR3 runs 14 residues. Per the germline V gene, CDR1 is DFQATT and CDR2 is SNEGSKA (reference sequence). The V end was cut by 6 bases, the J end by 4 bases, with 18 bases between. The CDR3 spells CSAWTATEAYGYTF. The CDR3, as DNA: TGCAGTGCCTGGACAGCCACGGAGGCCTATGGCTACACCTTC.

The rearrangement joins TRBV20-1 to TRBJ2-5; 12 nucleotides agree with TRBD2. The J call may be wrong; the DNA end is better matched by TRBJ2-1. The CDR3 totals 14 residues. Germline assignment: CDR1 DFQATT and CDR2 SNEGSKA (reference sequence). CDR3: CSARHRLAGVEQFF. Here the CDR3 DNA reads TGCAGTGCTAGACATAGACTAGCGGGAGTTGAGCAGTTCTTC.

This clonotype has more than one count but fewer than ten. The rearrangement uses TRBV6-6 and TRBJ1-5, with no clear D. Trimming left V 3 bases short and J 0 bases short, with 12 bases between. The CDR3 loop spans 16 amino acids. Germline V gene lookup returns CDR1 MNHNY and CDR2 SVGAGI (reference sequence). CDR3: CASSYVGPYSNQPQHF. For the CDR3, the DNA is TGTGCCAGCAGTTATGTGGGTCCCTATAGCAATCAGCCCCAGCATTTT.

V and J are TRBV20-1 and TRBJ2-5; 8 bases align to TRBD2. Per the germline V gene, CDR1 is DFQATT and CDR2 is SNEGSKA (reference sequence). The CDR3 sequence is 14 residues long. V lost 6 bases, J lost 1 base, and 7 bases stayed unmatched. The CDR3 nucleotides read TGCAGTGCCGGCGCGCGGGGGGTCCAAGAGACCCAGTACTTC. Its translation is CSAGARGVQETQYF.

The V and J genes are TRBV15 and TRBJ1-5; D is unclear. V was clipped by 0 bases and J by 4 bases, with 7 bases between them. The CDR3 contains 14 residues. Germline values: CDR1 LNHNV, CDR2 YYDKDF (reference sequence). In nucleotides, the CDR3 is TGTGCCACCAGCAGAGATGGAGGTAATCAGCCCCAGCATTTT. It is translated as CATSRDGGNQPQHF.

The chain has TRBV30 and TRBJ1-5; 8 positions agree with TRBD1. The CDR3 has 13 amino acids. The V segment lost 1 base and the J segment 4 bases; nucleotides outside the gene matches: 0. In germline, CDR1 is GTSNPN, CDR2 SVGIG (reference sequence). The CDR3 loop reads CAWSGTGNQPQHF. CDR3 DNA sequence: TGTGCCTGGAGTGGGACAGGGAATCAGCCCCAGCATTTT.

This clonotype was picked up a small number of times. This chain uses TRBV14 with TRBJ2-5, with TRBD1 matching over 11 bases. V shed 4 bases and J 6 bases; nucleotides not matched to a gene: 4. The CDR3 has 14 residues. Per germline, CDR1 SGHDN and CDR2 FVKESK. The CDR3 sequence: CASSRTGGSKTQYF. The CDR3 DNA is TGTGCCAGCAGCCGGACAGGGGGCAGCAAGACCCAGTACTTC.

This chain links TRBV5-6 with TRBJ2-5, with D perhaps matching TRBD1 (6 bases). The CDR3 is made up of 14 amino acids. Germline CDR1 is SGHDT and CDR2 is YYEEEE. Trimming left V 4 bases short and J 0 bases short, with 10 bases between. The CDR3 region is CASSRRTDQETQYF. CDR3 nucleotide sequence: TGTGCCAGCAGCCGGCGGACAGACCAAGAGACCCAGTACTTC.

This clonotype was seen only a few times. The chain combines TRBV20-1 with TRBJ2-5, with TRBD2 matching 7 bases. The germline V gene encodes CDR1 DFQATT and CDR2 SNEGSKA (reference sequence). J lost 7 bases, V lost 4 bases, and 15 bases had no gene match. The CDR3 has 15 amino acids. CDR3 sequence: CSAIKFGTGGGTQYF. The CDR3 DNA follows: TGCAGTGCTATAAAGTTTGGGACTGGCGGGGGGACCCAGTACTTC.

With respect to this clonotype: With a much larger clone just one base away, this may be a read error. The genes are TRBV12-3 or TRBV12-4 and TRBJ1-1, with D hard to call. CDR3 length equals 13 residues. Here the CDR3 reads CVSSKTENTEAFF. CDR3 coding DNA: TGTGTCAGCAGCAAAACTGAGAACACTGAAGCTTTCTTT.